This section outlines one T cell receptor (beta chain) sequence together with its context. The antigen it recognizes is unknown. No much larger clone exists at a distance of one base, and base qualities are not known. A patient counted as having stable Graves' hyperthyroidism if no progression to ophthalmopathy occurred over 18 months of follow-up. The hyperthyroidism patients were between 18 and 65 years old and newly diagnosed, with a disease duration of less than 2 months. Exclusion was applied to patients with uncontrolled infections, other autoimmune diseases, pregnancy or lactation. Diagnoses were established on the basis of clinical symptoms, serum thyroxine and TRAb, thyroid ultrasound, and orbital computed tomography. PBMCs were isolated from roughly 10 ml of fresh peripheral blood by Ficoll-Paque density gradient centrifugation. Trizol reagent was used to extract total RNA, and RNA quality was then checked on an Agilent 2100 Bioanalyzer.

TCR beta CDR3 regions were amplified from RNA transcripts. For the first round of RT-PCR on the TCR CDR3, the HTBI primer set was used together with the Qiagen OneStep RT-PCR kit. The libraries were constructed in a second round of multiplex PCR and then size-selected and purified. The libraries were sequenced on an Illumina HiSeq2000 using paired-end 100 bp reads. In the paper's pipeline: SOAPnuke was used to process the raw data, with reads discarded if the reads contained adapters or uncalled bases, had a mean Phred below 15, or lacked an exact constant-primer or identifier match. High-quality paired reads were merged with COPE v1.2.5, and unique nucleotide sequences were defined as clonotypes. MiTCR v1.1 was used to align the clonotypes against IMGT TRBV, TRBD and TRBJ reference segments. The analysis included only V-J combinations with a frequency above 0.0001, which together covered 99% to 99.2% of the repertoires. The TCS score was defined as F50 (clonal expansion) divided by E x V (chaos), with BLOSUM62-based TCRdist calculated between CDR3 peptides within each V-J. Welch's t-statistics and random forest reduced some 510 V-J features to roughly 13, which were used in a naive Bayes classifier (R e1071). In-frame beta chains were kept once TCRdb had trimmed the public reads at Q25 with fastp and called clones with MiXCR. Each entry merges the rows of one CDR3 protein and shows their most common DNA and genes. The V and J calls follow TCRdb's processing rather than the paper's. Recorded for this sample are about 350,000 distinct CDR3 sequences; about 15% of them occurred a single time. The ten largest clones take up 20% to 25% of the sample.

The CDR3 measures 14 amino acids from cysteine to phenylalanine. The kept DNA is CDR3 alone, 42 bases in frame from the first base. Trimming leaves V shorter by 4 bases and J shorter by 5 bases, with the junction holding 5 bases beyond the gene matches. CDR1 and CDR2 (LGHDT, YNNKEL) derive from the germline V gene (reference sequence). This sample was included in a study of T cells in Graves' hyperthyroidism and ophthalmopathy (dated by TCRdb to the late 2010s). For context, the study as a whole: Peripheral blood was collected at initial diagnosis, before any treatment. A discovery cohort of about a hundred patients, about 44 with Graves' ophthalmopathy and 55 to 60 with stable Graves' hyperthyroidism, was used to find distinguishing TCR V-J signatures. Whether ophthalmopathy could be predicted prospectively was tested in an independent validation cohort made up of under 20 hyperthyroidism patients plus 17 patients who later progressed to ophthalmopathy. The approximately 97 discovery patients were randomly divided into training and test sets at a 7:3 ratio. In addition, the study compared T-cell repertoires in thyroid tissue and in blood from about six Graves' hyperthyroidism patients. After sampling, hyperthyroidism patients received methimazole starting at 30 mg daily, and ophthalmopathy patients received high-dose intravenous methylprednisolone. The paper describes TCR Vbeta CDR3 sequencing of about 140 peripheral blood samples, made up of 43 ophthalmopathy patients, 70 to 75 hyperthyroidism patients and approximately 17 progressor patients. What the study reported, not specific to this receptor: Most expanded thyroid clonotypes (frequency above 0.001) were also detected in blood, suggesting blood repertoires may reflect thyroid immune responses. A model built on a 13 V-J signature distinguished ophthalmopathy from stable hyperthyroidism, reaching around 88% sensitivity and under 84% specificity in cross-validation and 80%/75% in testing. In validation, progression to ophthalmopathy was predicted by the model with around 71% sensitivity and nearly 75% specificity, a median of roughly six months before onset. No statistical method was used to set the sample size in advance, and investigators knew the group allocation.

The chain joins TRBV3-1 to TRBJ2-5, with 9 middle bases fitting TRBD1. The TCR sequence derives from a woman aged 25 to 39 with Graves' hyperthyroidism. What was sequenced was blood. This receptor carries the CDR3 CASSPDRGSETQYF. The base sequence is TGTGCCAGCAGCCCAGACAGGGGGTCGGAGACCCAGTACTTC.